This is a list of T cell receptor beta chains from one sample in a study of untreated major depressive disorder. The table came from immunoSEQ multiplex PCR; TCRdb's copy has only in-frame clones and leaves some out. The sample has about 25,000 clones; approximately 90% are singletons. The source material was CD4+ T cells from PBMCs. The source of these receptors is a woman in her 30s with major depressive disorder. Each CDR3 is given with its conserved first and last residue. The D gene is left open where the match is weak. Clone size is shown for a subset of rows, as once, few, many or a class of expanded clone.

clone size	V gene	J gene	D gene	CDR3 DNA	CDR3 protein
-	TRBV11-3	TRBJ2-3	-	TGTGCCAGCAGCACCGGGGGACTCTCAGATACGCAGTATTTT	CASSTGGLSDTQYF
-	TRBV4-1	TRBJ2-1	TRBD1	TGCGCCAGCAGCCTCCGGGACAGCGGTCTACTCCGAGGGGATGAGCAGTTCTTC	CASSLRDSGLLRGDEQFF
-	TRBV5-1	TRBJ1-6	TRBD1	TGCGCCAGCAGCTTGGGGACAGGGGCTAATTCACCCCTCCACTTT	CASSLGTGANSPLHF
-	TRBV6-5	TRBJ2-3	-	TGTGCCACCGGTGGAGTTGGTACGCAGTATTTT	CATGGVGTQYF
-	TRBV18	TRBJ2-2	-	TGTGCCAGCTCACCAAGGCTCATCGGGGAGCTGTTTTTT	CASSPRLIGELFF
-	TRBV28	TRBJ1-2	-	TGTGCCAGCACCCTAACCCAGGGCGGCTATGGCTACACCTTC	CASTLTQGGYGYTF
-	TRBV28	TRBJ2-7	-	TGTGCCAGCACTACCGCCTACGAGCAGTACTTC	CASTTAYEQYF
-	TRBV9	TRBJ1-4	-	TGTGCCAGCAGCGTAGGGGCAACGCCGGAAAAACTGTTTTTT	CASSVGATPEKLFF
-	TRBV7-6	TRBJ1-1	TRBD1	TGTGCCAGCAGCCGGGACAGGGACATGAACACTGAAGCTTTCTTT	CASSRDRDMNTEAFF
-	TRBV5-4	TRBJ1-5	-	TGTGCCAGCAGCTTAGGGCAGGGGCTTAATCAGCCCCAGCATTTT	CASSLGQGLNQPQHF
few	TRBV2	TRBJ2-5	-	TGTGCCAGCAGAGGCACTAGTTCCGAGACCCAGTACTTC	CASRGTSSETQYF
-	TRBV15	TRBJ2-7	-	TGTGCCACCAGCAGAGAGAAGGGCTTTAGCTCCTACGAGCAGTACTTC	CATSREKGFSSYEQYF
-	TRBV2	TRBJ1-2	-	TGTGCCAGCAGTGAAGCGGGGGAGCCGGAGGGCTACACCTTC	CASSEAGEPEGYTF
-	TRBV6-6	TRBJ1-5	TRBD1	TGTGCCAGCAGTTCTGTCGACAGGGGGCAGGGTCAGCCCCAGCATTTT	CASSSVDRGQGQPQHF
-	TRBV4-1	TRBJ2-5	-	TGCGCCAGCAGCCAAGTACTTGGGGAGACCCAGTACTTC	CASSQVLGETQYF
-	TRBV4-2	TRBJ1-2	-	TGTGCCAGCAGCCAAGACAGGCCCGTTGGCTACACCTTC	CASSQDRPVGYTF
-	TRBV7-9	TRBJ2-2	-	TGTGCCAGCAGCTTTACTCGCGGCAACACCGGGGAGCTGTTTTTT	CASSFTRGNTGELFF
-	TRBV2	TRBJ1-4	-	TGTGCCAGCAGCCCGACCCGCGAGGAAAAACTGTTTTTT	CASSPTREEKLFF